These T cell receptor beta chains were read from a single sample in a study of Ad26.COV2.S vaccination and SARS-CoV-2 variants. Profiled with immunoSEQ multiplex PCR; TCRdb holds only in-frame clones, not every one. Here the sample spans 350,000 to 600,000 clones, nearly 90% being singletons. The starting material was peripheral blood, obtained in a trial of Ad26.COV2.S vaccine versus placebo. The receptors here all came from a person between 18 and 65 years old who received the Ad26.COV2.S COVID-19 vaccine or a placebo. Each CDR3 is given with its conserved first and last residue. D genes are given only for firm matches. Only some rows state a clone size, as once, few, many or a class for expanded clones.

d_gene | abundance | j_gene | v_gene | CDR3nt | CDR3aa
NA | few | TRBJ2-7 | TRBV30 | TGTGCCTGGAGAAGGGGCCGACCCTACGAGCAGTACTTC | CAWRRGRPYEQYF
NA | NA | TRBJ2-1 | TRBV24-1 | TGTGCCACCAGTGACTCCTACAATGAGCAGTTCTTC | CATSDSYNEQFF
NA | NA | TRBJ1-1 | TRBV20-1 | TGCAGTGCTAGTCTAGGGTTGGCTGAAGCTTTCTTT | CSASLGLAEAFF
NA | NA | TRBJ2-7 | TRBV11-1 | TGTGCCAGCAGCTTGGGCCGGGACCTCTCCTACGAGCAGTACTTC | CASSLGRDLSYEQYF
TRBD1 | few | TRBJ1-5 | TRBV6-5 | TGTGCCAGCATCCAAGGGGGCGCGGGGAATCAGCCCCAGCATTTT | CASIQGGAGNQPQHF
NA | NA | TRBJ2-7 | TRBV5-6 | TGTGCCAGCAGCTGGGGTCGACACCCCAACGAGCAGTACTTC | CASSWGRHPNEQYF
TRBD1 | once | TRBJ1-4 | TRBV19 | TGTGCCAGTAGTATCGGGACAGGGCCTGAAAAACTGTTTTTT | CASSIGTGPEKLFF
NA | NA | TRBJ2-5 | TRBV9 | TGTGCCAGCAGCGTAGGCTCACCTCAAGAGACCCAGTACTTC | CASSVGSPQETQYF
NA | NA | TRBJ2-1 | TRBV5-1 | TGCGCCAGCAGCTTGGACAGAGGCTACAATGAGCAGTTCTTC | CASSLDRGYNEQFF
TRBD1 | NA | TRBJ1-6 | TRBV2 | TGTGCCAGCAGTTGGACAGGGGTTTCACCCCTCCACTTT | CASSWTGVSPLHF
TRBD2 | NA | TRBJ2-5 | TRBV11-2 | TGTGCCAGCAGCTTAGGTAGCGGGTCCCAAGAGACCCAGTACTTC | CASSLGSGSQETQYF
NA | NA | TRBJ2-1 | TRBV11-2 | TGTGCCAGCAGCCCCCAGGAGTGGGTTTCCTACAATGAGCAGTTCTTC | CASSPQEWVSYNEQFF
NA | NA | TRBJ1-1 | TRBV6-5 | TGTGCCAGCAGATCGCCGGAAGGACACAACACTGAAGCTTTCTTT | CASRSPEGHNTEAFF
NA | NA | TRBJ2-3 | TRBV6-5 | TGTGCCAGCAGTTACCAGGGACCAGATACGCAGTATTTT | CASSYQGPDTQYF
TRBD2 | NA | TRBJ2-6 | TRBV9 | TGTGCCAGCAGCGTACGGTTAGGTGCGGGAGCCTTCGTGGCTGGGGCCAACGTCCTGACTTTC | CASSVRLGAGAFVAGANVLTF
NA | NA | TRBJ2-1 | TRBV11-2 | TGTGCCAGCAGCTTAGGAATGAGGCAGTACTACAATGAGCAGTTCTTC | CASSLGMRQYYNEQFF
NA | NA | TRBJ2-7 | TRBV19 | TGTGCCAGTAGTATAGTCGTCGTTGGGGGGACCTCATCCTACGAGCAGTACTTC | CASSIVVVGGTSSYEQYF
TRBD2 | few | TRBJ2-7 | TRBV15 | TGTGCCACCAGCGACGGGACTAGCGGCGAGCAGTACTTC | CATSDGTSGEQYF
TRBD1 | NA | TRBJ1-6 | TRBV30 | TGTGCCTGGAGTGTACAGGGGGATTCACCCCTCCACTTT | CAWSVQGDSPLHF
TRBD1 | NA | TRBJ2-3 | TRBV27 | TGTGCCAGCAGTTTATCGAGGCGGGACAGGGACACAGATACGCAGTATTTT | CASSLSRRDRDTDTQYF
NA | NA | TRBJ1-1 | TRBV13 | TGTGCCAGCAGCTCGGGGGGAACTTCACACACTGAAGCTTTCTTT | CASSSGGTSHTEAFF
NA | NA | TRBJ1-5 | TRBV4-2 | TGTGCCAGCAGCACGGACAGATCGGATCAGCCCCAGCATTTT | CASSTDRSDQPQHF
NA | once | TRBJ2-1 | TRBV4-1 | TGCGCCAGCAGCCCCCTTCCCGAGGGAACCTACAATGAGCAGTTCTTC | CASSPLPEGTYNEQFF
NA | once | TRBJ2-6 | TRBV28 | TGTGCCAGCAGCGATTCGTTCTCTGGGGCCAACGTCCTGACTTTC | CASSDSFSGANVLTF
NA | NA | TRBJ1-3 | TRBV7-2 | TGTGCCAGCAGCTTAGTCGGCAGGGCGAGAGGAAACACCATATATTTT | CASSLVGRARGNTIYF
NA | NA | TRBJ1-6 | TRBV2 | TGTGCCAGCAGTCCAACCTATAATTCACCCCTCCACTTT | CASSPTYNSPLHF
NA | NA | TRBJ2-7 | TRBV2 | TGTGCCAGCAGTTGGAGCTCCTACGAGCAGTACTTC | CASSWSSYEQYF
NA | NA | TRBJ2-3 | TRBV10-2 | TGCGCCAGCAGAGTGTCTAGCACAGATACGCAGTATTTT | CASRVSSTDTQYF
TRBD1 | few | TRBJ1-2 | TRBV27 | TGTGCCAGCAGGGGGGACAGAGACTTTTGGGGCTACACCTTC | CASRGDRDFWGYTF
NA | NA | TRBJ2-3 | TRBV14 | TGTGCCAGCAGCCAACCATTAGGCTCGGATCTGGATACGCAGTATTTT | CASSQPLGSDLDTQYF
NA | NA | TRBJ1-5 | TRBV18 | TGTGCCAGCTCACCAGGGACTGTGAGCAATCAGCCCCAGCATTTT | CASSPGTVSNQPQHF
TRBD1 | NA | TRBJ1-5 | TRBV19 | TGTGCCAGTAGTTTAGACAGGGGATATCAGCCCCAGCATTTT | CASSLDRGYQPQHF
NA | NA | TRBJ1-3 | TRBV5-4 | TGTGCCAGCAGCTTGGGGGGGAAAACTCCTGGAAACACCATATATTTT | CASSLGGKTPGNTIYF
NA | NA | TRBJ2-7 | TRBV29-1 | TGCAGCGTTGTTATCGGCCTCTACGAGCAGTACTTC | CSVVIGLYEQYF
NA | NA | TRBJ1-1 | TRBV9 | TGTGCCAGCAGCCCACCCCAAGGGGAGGGGGCTGAAGCTTTCTTT | CASSPPQGEGAEAFF
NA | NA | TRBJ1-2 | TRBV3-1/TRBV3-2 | TGTGCCAGCAGCCATGAGTATGGCTACACCTTC | CASSHEYGYTF
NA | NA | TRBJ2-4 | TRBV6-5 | TGTGCCAGCAGTTACTCGGGTCTTTATTTAAACATTCAGTACTTC | CASSYSGLYLNIQYF
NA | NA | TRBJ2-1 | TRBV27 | TGTGCCAGCAGACCTGAAAACCTCTACAATGAGCAGTTCTTC | CASRPENLYNEQFF
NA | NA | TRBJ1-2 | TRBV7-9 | TGTGCCAGCAGCTCCCTTCCGAGAGGCTACACCTTC | CASSSLPRGYTF
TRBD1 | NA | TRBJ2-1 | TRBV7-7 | TGTGCTAGCAGCTTAGAACAGGGGACCTACAATGAGCAGTTCTTC | CASSLEQGTYNEQFF
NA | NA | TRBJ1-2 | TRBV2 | TGTGCCAGCTTGGGGTCAGTAGATACTAACTATGGCTACACCTTC | CASLGSVDTNYGYTF
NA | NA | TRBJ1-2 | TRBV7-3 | TGTGCCAGCAGCCAAGGACGGGCAGGGGAGAACTATGGCTACACCTTC | CASSQGRAGENYGYTF
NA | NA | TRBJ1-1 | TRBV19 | TGTGCCAGTAGGGCAGGATCCTCGGATGTTTTCTTT | CASRAGSSDVFF
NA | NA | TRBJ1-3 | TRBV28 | TGTGCCAGCAGTTCCCACCCGCACACCATATATTTT | CASSSHPHTIYF
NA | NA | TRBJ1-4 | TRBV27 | TGTGCCAGCAAGGAGATCGGTCGGGAAAAACTGTTTTTT | CASKEIGREKLFF
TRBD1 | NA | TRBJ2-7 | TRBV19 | TGTGCCAGTAGTAGGGACAGCTTCTACGAGCAGTACTTC | CASSRDSFYEQYF
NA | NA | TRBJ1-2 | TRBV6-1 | TGTGCCAGCAGTGATGAGGGGACCGGTGGCTACACCTTC | CASSDEGTGGYTF
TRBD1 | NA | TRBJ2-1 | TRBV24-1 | TGTGCCACCAGCAGGGGGCTCGAGCAGTTCTTC | CATSRGLEQFF
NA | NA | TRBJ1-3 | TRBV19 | TGTGCCAGTAGATCCGTGGGGATATCTGGAAACACCATATATTTT | CASRSVGISGNTIYF
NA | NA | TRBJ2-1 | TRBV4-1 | TGCGCCAGCAGCCAAGATTCCCTAGTCTACAATGAGCAGTTCTTC | CASSQDSLVYNEQFF
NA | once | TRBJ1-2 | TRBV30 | TGTGCCTGGAGTGTCTCCAATCCAGGGAACTATGGCTACACCTTC | CAWSVSNPGNYGYTF
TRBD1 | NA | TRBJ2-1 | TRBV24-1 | TGTGCCACCAGTGACACGGACAGGGGGAAGCAGTTCTTC | CATSDTDRGKQFF
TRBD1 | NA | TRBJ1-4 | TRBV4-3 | TGCGCCAGCAGCCAATCGGACAGGGGTGAAAAACTGTTTTTT | CASSQSDRGEKLFF
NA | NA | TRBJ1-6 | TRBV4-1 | TGCGCCAGCAGCCAAGGACAGGCCTACAGTCATAATTCACCCCTCCACTTT | CASSQGQAYSHNSPLHF
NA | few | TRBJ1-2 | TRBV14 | TGTGCCAGCAGCCCAGGGGACCGCTATGGCTACACCTTC | CASSPGDRYGYTF
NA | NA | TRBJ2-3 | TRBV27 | TGTGCCAGCAGTTTTGGTGGGGCCACAGATACGCAGTATTTT | CASSFGGATDTQYF
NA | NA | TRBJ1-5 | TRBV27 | TGTGCCAGCAGTTTTAGGGCCGGGGGTCAGCCCCAGCATTTT | CASSFRAGGQPQHF
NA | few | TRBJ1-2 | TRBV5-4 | TGTGCCAGCAGCCCCGGGGCGGGTTTCGGCTACACCTTC | CASSPGAGFGYTF
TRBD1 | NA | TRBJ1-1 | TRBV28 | TGTGCCAGCAGTTTCAGGGGGCCCGCTTTCTTT | CASSFRGPAFF
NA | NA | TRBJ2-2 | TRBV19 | TGTGCCAGTACGGCAGGGGTAGGCACCGGGGAGCTGTTTTTT | CASTAGVGTGELFF